This T cell receptor beta chain was sequenced in a study of blood T cell repertoires in COVID-19. In the authors' workflow: Amplifying reference gene primers gave estimates of nucleated cell counts. Sequencing was performed with immunoSEQ multiplex PCR; in TCRdb, only in-frame clones are kept and a portion is missing. V, J and clone size are taken as reported in that table, and D and trimming were inferred from the DNA itself. The sample shows 100,000 to 150,000 clones, 65% to 85% of them seen only once. Trimming pared 7 bases from V and 4 bases from J, leaving 13 bases between. Germline CDR1 is WNHNN and CDR2 is SYGVQD (reference sequence). This CDR3 has 14 residues.

The source is a man older than 75 with active or convalescent COVID-19. The gene calls are TRBV10-1 and TRBJ2-2; perhaps TRBD2 as D (5 bases). What was sequenced was peripheral blood. The CDR3 loop is CASTPLRVTGELFF. The CDR3 region has the DNA TGCGCCAGCACTCCACTGAGGGTCACCGGGGAGCTGTTTTTT.